The rows below give T cell receptor beta chains drawn from one sample of a study of T cell clonotyping in hematopoietic cell transplantation. Here immunoSEQ multiplex PCR was the method, and the copy in TCRdb shows in-frame clones only, minus some. The sample carries 15,000 to 20,000 clones, 65% to 85% recorded once. Sequencing was performed on peripheral blood mononuclear cells. These receptors were obtained from a man in his fifties or sixties in good health. Some clones in this sample may be carry-over from other donors' samples. The CDR3 runs from the conserved cysteine through the conserved F or W. A D gene is named only where the DNA matches it firmly. Clone size is stated in some rows and not others, as once, few, many or a class when expanded.

v_call: TRBV11-3; clone_size: NA; j_call: TRBJ2-7; cdr3_length: 15; d_call: TRBD1; cdr3_aa: CASSPWDRVAYEQYF; cdr3_nt: TGTGCCAGCAGCCCTTGGGACAGGGTGGCCTACGAGCAGTACTTC
v_call: TRBV7-9; clone_size: NA; j_call: TRBJ2-3; cdr3_length: 14; d_call: NA; cdr3_aa: CASSRSGNTDTQYF; cdr3_nt: TGTGCCAGCAGCCGCTCCGGGAACACAGATACGCAGTATTTT
v_call: TRBV19; clone_size: once; j_call: TRBJ1-2; cdr3_length: 12; d_call: TRBD1; cdr3_aa: CASSIQGVGYTF; cdr3_nt: TGTGCCAGTAGTATCCAGGGGGTCGGCTACACCTTC
v_call: TRBV10-3; clone_size: NA; j_call: TRBJ1-1; cdr3_length: 12; d_call: NA; cdr3_aa: CAISEEWTEAFF; cdr3_nt: TGTGCCATCAGTGAGGAATGGACTGAAGCTTTCTTT
v_call: TRBV11-2; clone_size: few; j_call: TRBJ2-2; cdr3_length: 14; d_call: NA; cdr3_aa: CASSWGGNTGELFF; cdr3_nt: TGTGCCAGCAGCTGGGGCGGTAACACCGGGGAGCTGTTTTTT
v_call: TRBV5-4; clone_size: NA; j_call: TRBJ2-2; cdr3_length: 13; d_call: NA; cdr3_aa: CASSLQGTGELFF; cdr3_nt: TGTGCCAGCAGCTTACAGGGAACCGGGGAGCTGTTTTTT
v_call: TRBV11-1; clone_size: NA; j_call: TRBJ2-4; cdr3_length: 15; d_call: NA; cdr3_aa: CASSFGDGGKNIQYF; cdr3_nt: TGTGCCAGCAGCTTTGGGGATGGTGGCAAAAACATTCAGTACTTC
v_call: TRBV2; clone_size: few; j_call: TRBJ1-5; cdr3_length: 15; d_call: NA; cdr3_aa: CASSEVQGDNQPQHF; cdr3_nt: TGTGCCAGCAGTGAAGTTCAGGGAGACAATCAGCCCCAGCATTTT
v_call: TRBV30; clone_size: NA; j_call: TRBJ2-5; cdr3_length: 17; d_call: TRBD1; cdr3_aa: CAWSAPLQDRAQETQYF; cdr3_nt: TGTGCCTGGTCGGCGCCCCTCCAGGACAGGGCTCAAGAGACCCAGTACTTC
v_call: TRBV7-3; clone_size: few; j_call: TRBJ2-7; cdr3_length: 15; d_call: TRBD2; cdr3_aa: CASSQEAGGPYEQYF; cdr3_nt: TGTGCCAGCAGCCAGGAAGCGGGAGGGCCCTACGAGCAGTACTTC
v_call: TRBV6-4; clone_size: NA; j_call: TRBJ2-2; cdr3_length: 14; d_call: NA; cdr3_aa: CASRAEPNTGELFF; cdr3_nt: TGTGCCAGCAGAGCCGAACCGAACACCGGGGAGCTGTTTTTT
v_call: TRBV27; clone_size: NA; j_call: TRBJ2-7; cdr3_length: 14; d_call: TRBD1; cdr3_aa: CASSLAYTGEEQYF; cdr3_nt: TGTGCCAGCAGTTTAGCCTACACAGGGGAAGAGCAGTACTTC
v_call: TRBV5-4; clone_size: NA; j_call: TRBJ1-2; cdr3_length: 11; d_call: NA; cdr3_aa: CASSLTGGYTF; cdr3_nt: TGTGCCAGCAGCCTGACAGGAGGCTACACCTTC
v_call: TRBV7-2; clone_size: NA; j_call: TRBJ2-2; cdr3_length: 15; d_call: TRBD2; cdr3_aa: CASTRGGSYTGELFF; cdr3_nt: TGTGCCAGCACCCGAGGCGGGAGCTACACCGGGGAGCTGTTTTTT
v_call: TRBV5-1; clone_size: NA; j_call: TRBJ2-7; cdr3_length: 13; d_call: NA; cdr3_aa: CASSSGSSYEQYF; cdr3_nt: TGCGCCAGCAGCTCGGGTAGCTCCTACGAGCAGTACTTC
v_call: TRBV6-6; clone_size: NA; j_call: TRBJ2-5; cdr3_length: 11; d_call: NA; cdr3_aa: CASSEQETQYF; cdr3_nt: TGTGCCAGCAGTGAACAAGAGACCCAGTACTTC
v_call: TRBV28; clone_size: NA; j_call: TRBJ2-1; cdr3_length: 15; d_call: NA; cdr3_aa: CASSRAGSESNEQFF; cdr3_nt: TGTGCCAGCAGCCGAGCAGGGTCAGAATCGAATGAGCAGTTCTTC
v_call: TRBV7-2; clone_size: NA; j_call: TRBJ1-1; cdr3_length: 13; d_call: TRBD1; cdr3_aa: CASSFDRDTEAFF; cdr3_nt: TGTGCCAGCAGCTTCGACAGGGACACTGAAGCTTTCTTT
v_call: TRBV28; clone_size: NA; j_call: TRBJ1-5; cdr3_length: 15; d_call: NA; cdr3_aa: CASSFPGSSNQPQHF; cdr3_nt: TGTGCCAGCAGTTTCCCGGGGTCGAGCAATCAGCCCCAGCATTTT
v_call: TRBV6-5; clone_size: NA; j_call: TRBJ2-7; cdr3_length: 15; d_call: TRBD1; cdr3_aa: CASSITGGLAYEQYF; cdr3_nt: TGTGCCAGCAGTATCACAGGGGGCCTTGCCTACGAGCAGTACTTC
v_call: TRBV5-6; clone_size: NA; j_call: TRBJ1-4; cdr3_length: 15; d_call: NA; cdr3_aa: CASSLFGGAIEKLFF; cdr3_nt: TGTGCCAGCAGCTTGTTCGGGGGCGCGATTGAAAAACTGTTTTTT
v_call: TRBV7-8; clone_size: NA; j_call: TRBJ2-5; cdr3_length: 14; d_call: NA; cdr3_aa: CASSRGRIQETQYF; cdr3_nt: TGTGCCAGCAGTCGTGGACGGATCCAAGAGACCCAGTACTTC
v_call: TRBV20-1; clone_size: few; j_call: TRBJ1-2; cdr3_length: 10; d_call: NA; cdr3_aa: CSAGTNGYTF; cdr3_nt: TGCAGTGCGGGGACGAATGGCTACACCTTC
v_call: TRBV5-1; clone_size: NA; j_call: TRBJ1-1; cdr3_length: 15; d_call: TRBD1; cdr3_aa: CASSLEGALNTEAFF; cdr3_nt: TGCGCCAGCAGCTTGGAGGGGGCGCTGAACACTGAAGCTTTCTTT
v_call: TRBV6-1; clone_size: NA; j_call: TRBJ1-2; cdr3_length: 14; d_call: NA; cdr3_aa: CASSAPWGVLGYTF; cdr3_nt: TGTGCCAGCAGCGCCCCTTGGGGGGTTCTTGGCTACACCTTC
v_call: TRBV7-9; clone_size: NA; j_call: TRBJ1-1; cdr3_length: 12; d_call: NA; cdr3_aa: CASSLMETEAFF; cdr3_nt: TGTGCCAGCAGCCTGATGGAAACTGAAGCTTTCTTT
v_call: TRBV6-5; clone_size: NA; j_call: TRBJ1-6; cdr3_length: 15; d_call: NA; cdr3_aa: CASSPDDPLFSPLHF; cdr3_nt: TGTGCCAGCAGTCCCGACGACCCCCTTTTTTCACCCCTCCACTTT
v_call: TRBV9; clone_size: few; j_call: TRBJ2-1; cdr3_length: 16; d_call: TRBD1; cdr3_aa: CASSPTTGTGQNEQFF; cdr3_nt: TGTGCCAGCAGCCCCACGACAGGGACCGGGCAAAATGAGCAGTTCTTC